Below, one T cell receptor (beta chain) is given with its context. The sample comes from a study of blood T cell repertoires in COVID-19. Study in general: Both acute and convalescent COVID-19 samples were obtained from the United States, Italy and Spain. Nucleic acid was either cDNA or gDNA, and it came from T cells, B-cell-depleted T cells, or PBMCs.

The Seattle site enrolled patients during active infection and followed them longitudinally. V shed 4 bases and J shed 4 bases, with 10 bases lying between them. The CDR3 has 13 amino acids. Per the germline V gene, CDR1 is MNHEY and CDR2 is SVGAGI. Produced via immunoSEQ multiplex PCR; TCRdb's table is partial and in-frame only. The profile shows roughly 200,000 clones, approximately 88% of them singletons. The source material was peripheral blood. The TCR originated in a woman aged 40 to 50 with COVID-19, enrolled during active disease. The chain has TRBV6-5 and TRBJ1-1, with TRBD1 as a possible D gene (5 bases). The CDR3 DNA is TGTGCCAGCAGTTTCCCAGGGATCACTGAAGCTTTCTTT. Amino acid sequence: CASSFPGITEAFF.